The clone carrying this T cell receptor (beta chain) was recorded many times. Its antigen remains unknown. Orbital computed tomography, thyroid ultrasound, serum thyroxine and TRAb, and clinical symptoms together informed the diagnoses. The germline V gene encodes CDR1 SNHLY and CDR2 FYNNEI. There are 16 residues in the CDR3. Trimming took off 5 bases at V and 5 bases at J, with 19 bases between the two ends. RNA transcripts were the template for amplifying TCR beta CDR3 regions. First-round RT-PCR of the TCR CDR3 relied on the HTBI primer set. TCRdb called the multiplex PCR reads again in MiXCR, with one record for every CDR3 protein. This repertoire shows about 640,000 distinct CDR3 sequences, 20% to 25% found once; its top ten account for about 34%. This entry comes from a study of T cells in Graves' hyperthyroidism and ophthalmopathy. Whole-study findings and limits: In the blood, most expanded thyroid clonotypes above 0.001 appeared as well.

The chain recombines TRBV2 with TRBJ2-1; weak D call: TRBD1 (7 bases). The TCR was taken from a man aged 25 to 45 with Graves' ophthalmopathy. Sequencing input: blood. In nucleotides, the CDR3 is TGTGCCAGCAGTCCCTACCCGCGGGACAGACACAATGAGCAGTTCTTC. This translates into CASSPYPRDRHNEQFF.